A selection of T cell receptor beta chains follows, all from one sample in a study of blood T cell repertoires in COVID-19. The repertoire was sequenced with immunoSEQ multiplex PCR; TCRdb's copy has only in-frame clones and lacks some. The sample yields some 67,000 clones, approximately 90% seen once. The sequencing sample was made of peripheral blood. The source is an elderly woman with acute or convalescent COVID-19. The CDR3 runs from the conserved cysteine through the conserved F or W. Fields, in order: V gene, D gene, clone size, J gene, CDR3 length, CDR3 DNA, CDR3 protein. The D gene is left open where the match is weak. Where a row states a size, it is once, few, many or the class of an expanded clone; other rows omit it.

V gene: TRBV13; D gene: -; clone size: once; J gene: TRBJ2-3; CDR3 length: 13; CDR3 DNA: TGTGCCAGCAGCCTCCGACTGACTTATACGCAGTATTTT; CDR3 protein: CASSLRLTYTQYF
V gene: TRBV7-2; D gene: TRBD1; clone size: -; J gene: TRBJ1-4; CDR3 length: 16; CDR3 DNA: TGTGCCAGCAGCTTACTTACCGGGACAGCTAATGAAAAACTGTTTTTT; CDR3 protein: CASSLLTGTANEKLFF
V gene: TRBV10-3; D gene: TRBD2; clone size: -; J gene: TRBJ2-7; CDR3 length: 14; CDR3 DNA: TGTGCCATCAGTACTACCAGCGGGAGCTACGAGCAGTACTTC; CDR3 protein: CAISTTSGSYEQYF
V gene: TRBV5-1; D gene: -; clone size: -; J gene: TRBJ1-5; CDR3 length: 14; CDR3 DNA: TGCGCCAGCAGCTTGGGGGCAGGGTTCCAGCCCCAGCATTTT; CDR3 protein: CASSLGAGFQPQHF
V gene: TRBV14; D gene: -; clone size: -; J gene: TRBJ1-2; CDR3 length: 17; CDR3 DNA: TGTGCCAGCAGCCAAGATTACATGAGGGAAACCATCTATGGCTACACCTTC; CDR3 protein: CASSQDYMRETIYGYTF
V gene: TRBV27; D gene: TRBD2; clone size: -; J gene: TRBJ2-3; CDR3 length: 19; CDR3 DNA: TGTGCCAGCAGTCTCAAACAACTCTCTAGCGGGAGGTTCATAGATACGCAGTATTTT; CDR3 protein: CASSLKQLSSGRFIDTQYF
V gene: TRBV4-1; D gene: TRBD1; clone size: -; J gene: TRBJ1-2; CDR3 length: 16; CDR3 DNA: TGCGCCAGCAGCCAAGATCTGGGACAGGGAAACTATGGCTACACCTTC; CDR3 protein: CASSQDLGQGNYGYTF
V gene: TRBV7-2; D gene: -; clone size: -; J gene: TRBJ1-1; CDR3 length: 13; CDR3 DNA: TGTGCCAGCAGCTTATTCAGTAACACTGAAGCTTTCTTT; CDR3 protein: CASSLFSNTEAFF
V gene: TRBV2; D gene: -; clone size: few; J gene: TRBJ1-5; CDR3 length: 13; CDR3 DNA: TGTGCCAGCAAAAATCAGGGAAATCAGCCCCAGCATTTT; CDR3 protein: CASKNQGNQPQHF
V gene: TRBV30; D gene: TRBD2; clone size: -; J gene: TRBJ2-5; CDR3 length: 15; CDR3 DNA: TGTGCCTGGAGTTGGATAGCGGGAAGGGGGGAGACCCAGTACTTC; CDR3 protein: CAWSWIAGRGETQYF
V gene: TRBV12-3/TRBV12-4; D gene: -; clone size: -; J gene: TRBJ1-3; CDR3 length: 12; CDR3 DNA: TGTGCCAGCAGTTCAATGGGAAACACCATATATTTT; CDR3 protein: CASSSMGNTIYF
V gene: TRBV27; D gene: -; clone size: -; J gene: TRBJ2-1; CDR3 length: 16; CDR3 DNA: TGTGCCAGCAGTTTACGGCGGGACCCTCCCAGCAATGAGCAGTTCTTC; CDR3 protein: CASSLRRDPPSNEQFF
V gene: TRBV3-1/TRBV3-2; D gene: TRBD1; clone size: -; J gene: TRBJ1-2; CDR3 length: 12; CDR3 DNA: TGTGCCAGCACCCGACAGGGGGGCGGCTACACCTTC; CDR3 protein: CASTRQGGGYTF
V gene: TRBV28; D gene: -; clone size: -; J gene: TRBJ1-3; CDR3 length: 17; CDR3 DNA: TGTGCCAGCAGTCCTGCCGGGGGGGTCCTCTCTGGAAACACCATATATTTT; CDR3 protein: CASSPAGGVLSGNTIYF
V gene: TRBV29-1; D gene: -; clone size: -; J gene: TRBJ1-2; CDR3 length: 12; CDR3 DNA: TGCAGCGTGTCCTTGCTCGGGAATGGCTACACCTTC; CDR3 protein: CSVSLLGNGYTF
V gene: TRBV27; D gene: TRBD1; clone size: -; J gene: TRBJ2-3; CDR3 length: 14; CDR3 DNA: TGTGCCAGCAGTTTGAACAGGGGAACAGATACGCAGTATTTT; CDR3 protein: CASSLNRGTDTQYF
V gene: TRBV18; D gene: -; clone size: -; J gene: TRBJ1-4; CDR3 length: 16; CDR3 DNA: TGTGCCAGCTCACGAACCCCCTCGGGACTCAATGAAAAACTGTTTTTT; CDR3 protein: CASSRTPSGLNEKLFF
V gene: TRBV19; D gene: -; clone size: -; J gene: TRBJ2-2; CDR3 length: 13; CDR3 DNA: TGTGCCAGTAGTCGGAGGGGGCCCGGGGAGCTGTTTTTT; CDR3 protein: CASSRRGPGELFF